This TCR beta chain was profiled in a study of Ad26.COV2.S vaccination and SARS-CoV-2 variants. For the study at large: The donor belonged to the COV1001 Ad26.COV2.S trial arm. Once or twice, 56 days apart, Ad26.COV2.S was delivered intramuscularly.

The CDR3 is 14 residues long. Trimming cost V 2 bases and J 0 bases, with 8 bases left between them. Germline loops: CDR1 SGDLS, CDR2 YYNGEE. Indicated treatment: over 15 received Ad26.COV2.S at low or high dose, single or two shots; 5 received placebo; per-sample allocation not given. The samples were gathered on day 63 after the first injection of vaccine or placebo. Within Boston, the person who donated was an adult of 18-55 years. General study points: Substantial breadth in spike-specific CD8+ and CD4+ T cell responses was reportedly seen after vaccination.

Profiling relied on immunoSEQ multiplex PCR, and the TCRdb table lists in-frame clones only, not all of them. Here the sample spans around 450,000 clones, roughly 87% being singletons. On this clone: Its antigen is not identified.

The chain carries TRBV9 and TRBJ1-1, with D unclear. The input for sequencing was peripheral blood, taken in a trial of Ad26.COV2.S vaccine versus placebo. This clonotype originated in a person aged 18-60 years who received the Ad26.COV2.S COVID-19 vaccine or a placebo. The DNA for the CDR3 is TGTGCCAGCAGCGTTAACCGCATGAACACTGAAGCTTTCTTT. The encoded protein is CASSVNRMNTEAFF.